The present T cell receptor (beta chain) was sequenced within a study of blood T cells in healthy people across ages. The CDR3 is 17 amino acids. Germline CDR1 DFQATT, CDR2 SNEGSKA (reference sequence). V was pared by 3 bases and J by 7 bases, with 17 bases of the junction left unmatched. This clonotype was seen a few times. The second PCR ran about 6 to 11 cycles with a sample-barcoded 5' primer and J-beta primers. TCRdb used MiXCR to reprocess the 5' RACE reads, holding one entry per CDR3 protein. The data show 1,300,000 or so distinct CDR3 sequences, 59% seen once. This chain links TRBV20-1 with TRBJ2-1; 8 bases line up with TRBD2. Source material: blood. This sequence was found in a young man in good health. Here the CDR3 DNA reads TGCAGTGCTAGTCCCACTAAAAGCGGGAGTGTGAGTAATGAGCAGTTCTTC. Amino acids: CSASPTKSGSVSNEQFF.